One and the same sample provided the 6 T cell receptor beta chains below, sequenced in a study of vaccination effects on CD4 cells after COVID-19. These receptors' antigens are unknown. Sequencing followed a ViraFEST assay step that expanded antigen-specific CD4+ T cells with viral peptide pools. Scientists isolated CD4+ T cells after an approximately 10-day culture period ended. Confirmation by PCR established that the person had SARS-CoV-2 infection between March and December 2020. Measured with immunoSEQ multiplex PCR; TCRdb has only the in-frame clones, and not every one. The profile covers some 24,000 clones, with about 72% appearing a single time and roughly 17% taken by the ten largest. Source: CD4+ T cells from PBMCs cultured with SARS-CoV-2 spike peptides, taken before COVID-19 vaccination. All receptors come from a human donor who had a prior SARS-CoV-2 infection.

This clone came up once. The chain combines TRBV5-4 with TRBJ2-7, with D perhaps matching TRBD1 (5 bases). The V and J ends lost 0 bases and 3 bases respectively, with 10 bases between them. Germline V CDR1 and CDR2: SGHNT, YYREEE (reference sequence). CDR3 length: 14 residues. This CDR3 reads CASSLGRVGYEQYF. The CDR3 region has the DNA TGTGCCAGCAGCTTGGGCAGGGTTGGCTACGAGCAGTACTTC.

This clone was seen more than once but under ten times. The chain recombines TRBV5-6 with TRBJ1-4; D may be TRBD1 (5 bases). The V gene lost 4 bases and the J gene lost 8 bases, with 12 bases spanning the gap. CDR1 and CDR2 (germline): SGHDT, YYEEEE. The CDR3 runs to 13 residues. CDR3 nucleotide sequence: TGTGCCAGCAGCCTAGGGACGGTCGAAAAACTGTTTTTT. It encodes CASSLGTVEKLFF.

This clone was observed a few times. The rearrangement joins TRBV7-9 to TRBJ1-1; D is ambiguous. This CDR3 has 14 residues. V gave up 1 base and J gave up 4 bases, with 10 bases separating them. Germline V gene data show CDR1 as SEHNR and CDR2 as FQNEAQ (reference sequence). The CDR3 DNA is TGTGCCAGCAGCTTAGGTTCCCCCGGCACTGAAGCTTTCTTT. It specifies CASSLGSPGTEAFF.

The chain employs TRBV12-5 and TRBJ2-1, with D perhaps being TRBD1 or TRBD2 (5 bases each). Germline CDR1 LGHNT, CDR2 FRNRAP. The CDR3 is 12 residues long. V lost 6 bases and J 8 bases, leaving 11 bases between the germline ends. CDR3 protein: CASGGLAYEQFF. In DNA form, the CDR3 reads TGTGCTAGTGGGGGGCTAGCCTATGAGCAGTTCTTC.

The chain recombines TRBV29-1 with TRBJ2-5; TRBD2 matches 13 bases. J lost 7 bases, V lost 3 bases, and 11 bases had no gene match. The CDR3 length is 16 residues. Germline V gene lookup returns CDR1 SQVTM and CDR2 ANQGSEA. This CDR3 reads CSVDMRGLAGAGTQYF. The CDR3 DNA is TGCAGCGTTGACATGCGAGGACTAGCGGGAGCGGGGACCCAGTACTTC. The full variable domain, its missing parts supplied by reference TRBV29-1 and TRBJ2-5, is SAVISQKPSRDICQRGTSLTIQCQVDSQVTMMFWYRQQPGQSLTLIATANQGSEATYESGFVIDKFPISRPNLTFSTLTVSNMSPEDSSIYLCSVDMRGLAGAGTQYFGPGTRLLVL.

This chain connects TRBV5-1 to TRBJ1-6; possibly TRBD1 for D (5 bases). The CDR3 extends over 15 amino acids. CDR1 and CDR2 (germline): SGHRS, YFSETQ. V shed 0 bases and J shed 6 bases, with 10 bases lying between them. This CDR3 is CASSLATEGNSPLHF. In nucleotides, the CDR3 is TGCGCCAGCAGCTTGGCGACAGAGGGTAATTCACCCCTCCACTTT.